Below, 13 T cell receptor beta chains from the same sample are listed, as sequenced in a study of response to subunit inactivated influenza vaccine. TCRdb re-analysed the RT-PCR reads in MiXCR, keeping a single row per CDR3 protein. The sample records under 200,000 distinct CDR3 sequences, approximately 11% being singletons. The source was non-naive T cells sorted from PBMCs, collected about 40 days after vaccination. These receptors all stem from a man aged 50 to 60 who received an inactivated influenza vaccine.

To note about this clonotype: It may be a read error: a sequence one base away is much more abundant. This sequence joins TRBV3-1 and TRBJ2-7; no firm D call. The CDR3 contains 12 residues. Germline loops: CDR1 LGHDT, CDR2 YNNKEL (reference sequence). The CDR3 bases are TGTGCCAGCAGCCGCGAAACCTACGAGCAGCACTTC. As protein: CASSRETYEQHF.

This clonotype was counted only a few times. The chain is built from TRBV6-1 and TRBJ2-2; possibly TRBD2 for D (5 bases). CDR3 length: 13 residues. Germline loops: CDR1 MNHNS, CDR2 SASEGT. Trimming removed 10 bases at V and 1 base at J, with 10 bases between. This CDR3 reads CATERENTGELFF. The CDR3 nucleotides are TGTGCCACCGAACGGGAGAACACCGGGGAGCTGTTTTTT.

This clonotype was counted between two and nine times. The chain is built from TRBV20-1 and TRBJ2-5, with 10 bases identical to TRBD1. V lost 6 bases and J lost 7; bases outside the gene matches: 17. Germline CDR1 is DFQATT and CDR2 is SNEGSKA (reference sequence). The CDR3 contains 16 residues. The CDR3 sequence is CSATTTGTGASGTQYF. The CDR3 DNA reads as TGCAGTGCAACCACCACCGGGACAGGGGCATCCGGGACCCAGTACTTC.

The rearrangement links TRBV5-5 to TRBJ2-4, with TRBD1 matching 7 bases. Germline CDR1 reads SGHKS; CDR2 reads YYEKEE (reference sequence). V lost 5 bases and J lost 5; bases outside the gene matches: 4. The CDR3 is 13 amino acids. The CDR3 here is CASRITGENIQYF. The CDR3 DNA is TGTGCCAGCAGGATCACAGGGGAAAACATTCAGTACTTC.

The rearrangement joins TRBV7-9 to TRBJ1-1; D is unclear. Germline loops: CDR1 SEHNR, CDR2 FQNEAQ (reference sequence). This CDR3 comprises 13 residues. V lost 3 bases, J lost 1 base, and 6 bases lay in between. In nucleotides, the CDR3 is TGTGCCAGCAGCTTTATAGAGAACACTGAAGCTTTCTTT. Translation gives CASSFIENTEAFF.

This clonotype was seen repeatedly, ten times or more. The V and J genes are TRBV5-1 and TRBJ1-1, with D perhaps TRBD1 (5 bases). Per the germline V gene, CDR1 is SGHRS and CDR2 is YFSETQ. V gave up 5 bases and J gave up 5 bases, with 16 bases separating them. The CDR3 extends over 14 amino acids. This CDR3 is CASRKDNMGTEAFF. The CDR3 DNA follows: TGCGCCAGCAGAAAGGACAATATGGGAACTGAAGCTTTCTTT. The full variable domain, rest sourced from reference TRBV5-1 and TRBJ1-1, is KAGVTQTPRYLIKTRGQQVTLSCSPISGHRSVSWYQQTPGQGLQFLFEYFSETQRNKGNFPGRFSGRQFSNSRSEMNVSTLELGDSALYLCASRKDNMGTEAFFGQGTRLTVV.

The rearrangement joins TRBV27 to TRBJ1-6; unclear D gene. Germline V gene lookup returns CDR1 MNHEY and CDR2 SMNVEV (reference sequence). The CDR3 extends over 14 amino acids. With 4 bases removed from V and 10 bases from J, the gap between germline ends came to 14 bases. The CDR3: CASSSPPPGSPLHF. In nucleotides, the CDR3 is TGTGCCAGCAGTTCCCCCCCGCCTGGGTCACCCCTCCACTTT.

The rearrangement uses TRBV20-1 and TRBJ1-1; perhaps TRBD1 as D (5 bases). This CDR3 is built from 13 residues. CDR1 is DFQATT, CDR2 SNEGSKA, per germline (reference sequence). V was shortened by 2 bases and J by 1 base, with 8 bases between the two germline ends. The CDR3 reads CSARNRRNTEAFF. The CDR3, as DNA: TGCAGTGCTAGAAACAGGAGGAACACTGAAGCTTTCTTT.

This clonotype was counted ten times or more. V is TRBV7-2 and J is TRBJ2-1; D ambiguous. Trimming pared 5 bases from V and 2 bases from J, leaving 10 bases between. The germline gives CDR1 SGHTA, CDR2 FQGNSA. The CDR3 extends over 14 amino acids. The CDR3 DNA is TGTGCCAGCAGCCTGGGTTTTGCCTACAATGAGCAGTTCTTC. It translates to CASSLGFAYNEQFF. Based on the CDR3 plus reference TRBV7-2 and TRBJ2-1, the full variable domain is GAGVSQSPSNKVTEKGKDVELRCDPISGHTALYWYRQSLGQGLEFLIYFQGNSAPDKSGLPSDRFSAERTGGSVSTLTIQRTQQEDSAVYLCASSLGFAYNEQFFGPGTRLTVL.

This clonotype was seen many times. The J gene is TRBJ2-6, the V gene TRBV5-1; maybe TRBD1 (6 bases). Germline-derived CDR1 and CDR2 are SGHRS and YFSETQ. The CDR3 runs to 17 residues. V lost 0 bases to trimming and J lost 0 bases, with 10 bases between them. The CDR3 DNA reads TGCGCCAGCAGCTTGGCAGGGGCTACCTCTGGGGCCAACGTCCTGACTTTC. Translating gives CASSLAGATSGANVLTF.

This clonotype was seen a few times. The chain combines TRBV20-1 with TRBJ2-6; D unresolved. Trimming left V 0 bases short and J 4 bases short, with 7 bases between. The CDR3 runs to 14 residues. The germline CDR1 and CDR2 sequences are DFQATT and SNEGSKA (reference sequence). Here the CDR3 reads CSARDQAGANVLTF. The CDR3 bases are TGCAGTGCTAGAGACCAGGCGGGGGCCAACGTCCTGACTTTC.

The chain is built from TRBV6-2 or TRBV6-3 and TRBJ1-1, with a tentative D call TRBD1 (5 bases). Germline V lookup: CDR1 MNHEY, CDR2 SVGEGT. This CDR3 spans 16 amino acids. With 2 bases removed from V and 5 bases from J, the gap between germline ends came to 18 bases. CDR3 nucleotides: TGTGCCAGCAGTTACGCCGTGGGGGGAGTAAGGACTGAAGCTTTCTTT. It specifies CASSYAVGGVRTEAFF.

Only a few counts were recorded for this clonotype. The chain employs TRBV18 and TRBJ2-7; a possible D gene is TRBD1 (5 bases). The CDR3 covers 13 residues. Between the trimmed V and J ends, which lost 3 bases and 6 bases, there was a span of 12 bases. Germline values: CDR1 KGHSH, CDR2 LQKENI. The CDR3 reads CASSPDSLSEQYF. In nucleotides, the CDR3 is TGTGCCAGCTCACCCGACAGTTTAAGCGAGCAGTACTTC. The full variable domain, rest sourced from reference TRBV18 and TRBJ2-7, is NAGVMQNPRHLVRRRGQEARLRCSPMKGHSHVYWYRQLPEEGLKFMVYLQKENIIDESGMPKERFSAEFPKEGPSILRIQQVVRGDSAAYFCASSPDSLSEQYFGPGTRLTVT.